Shown below are 19 T cell receptor beta chains from a single sample sequenced in a study of cytomegalovirus exposure and HLA in healthy donors (dated by TCRdb to 2016 to 2017). The receptor library was made with the immunoSEQ multiplex PCR assay. For the multiplex PCR, a mixture combining 60 forward primers for TCR Vbeta segments and 13 reverse primers for TCR Jbeta segments was used. The table comes from immuneACCESS by way of TCRdb, which keeps in-frame sequences with V and J called. Part of the clones is missing from these tables; in studies checked, under half for an unresolved V gene and the rest for unknown reasons. This sample lists some 170,000 clones; under 80% were detected once. About 2.5% of the sample is in the top ten clones. Source material: PBMCs. All receptors come from a human donor in good health.

This clone was seen only once. V is TRBV7-2 and J is TRBJ2-3, with 12 nucleotides matching TRBD2. This CDR3 spans 15 amino acids. Germline CDR1 and CDR2: SGHTA and FQGNSA. V was clipped by 5 bases and J by 6 bases; unmatched bases: 6. The CDR3: CASSMTSGGRDTQYF. The CDR3 DNA reads TGTGCCAGCAGCATGACTAGCGGGGGAAGGGATACGCAGTATTTT.

This rearrangement joins TRBV6-5 to TRBJ2-7; TRBD1 matches 8 bases. This CDR3 spans 13 amino acids. The germline V gene encodes CDR1 MNHEY and CDR2 SVGAGI. The V and J ends lost 5 bases and 6 bases, in that order; junction bases with no gene match: 6. CDR3 residues: CASSTDREGEQYF. The CDR3 DNA reads TGTGCCAGCAGTACGGACAGGGAAGGCGAGCAGTACTTC.

The V call is TRBV10-3, the J call TRBJ1-2; D not certain. This CDR3 has 18 amino acids. Trimming pared 10 bases from V and 0 bases from J, leaving 27 bases between. Germline CDR1 reads ENHRY; CDR2 reads SYGVKD. The CDR3 DNA reads TGTGCCACCTACGGCGGAGGGCCTTTTGTCCGAGCTAACTATGGCTACACCTTC. This translates into CATYGGGPFVRANYGYTF.

This rearrangement joins TRBV10-3 to TRBJ2-1; 9 bases match TRBD1. CDR1 ENHRY and CDR2 SYGVKD come from the germline V gene. V shed 3 bases and J 8 bases; nucleotides not matched to a gene: 8. CDR3 length: 15 residues. The CDR3 DNA sequence: TGTGCCATCAGTGAACAGGACAGGGGTCATGATGAGCAGTTCTTC. As protein: CAISEQDRGHDEQFF.

This clone has only one observation. This chain joins TRBV6-5 and TRBJ1-6, with D hard to call. V was cut by 10 bases and J by 9 bases, with 10 bases left in between. The germline gives CDR1 MNHEY, CDR2 SVGAGI. This CDR3 is 11 amino acids long. The CDR3 loop reads CATTMGSPLHF. The CDR3 DNA reads as TGTGCCACCACTATGGGTTCACCCCTCCACTTT.

The chain uses TRBV12-5 and TRBJ1-1; 9 bases fit TRBD1. This CDR3 is built from 13 residues. Germline loops: CDR1 LGHNT, CDR2 FRNRAP. The ends lost 7 bases at V and 4 bases at J; junction bases unmatched: 4. The DNA for the CDR3 is TGTGCTAGTGAATTACAGGGGGCCACTGAAGCTTTCTTT. Translation: CASELQGATEAFF.

The rearrangement joins TRBV2 to TRBJ2-1; 9 bases align to TRBD2. Germline V gene data show CDR1 as SNHLY and CDR2 as FYNNEI. Trimming at V came to 10 bases and at J to 2 bases, leaving 12 bases not matched to a gene. This CDR3 is 16 amino acids long. CDR3 DNA: TGTGCCATCCGCGTTAGCGGGGGCCTTACCTACAATGAGCAGTTCTTC. It yields the protein CAIRVSGGLTYNEQFF. Using reference TRBV2 and TRBJ2-1 for the parts outside the CDR3, the full variable domain is EPEVTQTPSHQVTQMGQEVILRCVPISNHLYFYWYRQILGQKVEFLVSFYNNEISEKSEIFDDQFSVERPDGSNFTLKIRSTKLEDSAMYFCAIRVSGGLTYNEQFFGPGTRLTVL.

V usage is TRBV6-5 and J usage is TRBJ1-2; D might be TRBD1 (6 bases). Deletions cut 4 bases from V and 7 bases from J, with 16 bases between. CDR3 length: 14 amino acids. Germline loops: CDR1 MNHEY, CDR2 SVGAGI. CDR3 sequence reads: CASSFGRGAGGYTF. The CDR3 bases are TGTGCCAGCAGTTTCGGCCGGGGGGCGGGTGGCTACACCTTC.

The rearrangement links TRBV29-1 to TRBJ1-1; D is perhaps TRBD1 (6 bases). Germline V lookup: CDR1 SQVTM, CDR2 ANQGSEA. The CDR3 has 14 residues. V lost 4 bases and J 4 bases, leaving 16 bases between the germline ends. CDR3 bases: TGCAGCGTTGTCCCCACCCGACAGGCCACTGAAGCTTTCTTT. It codes for CSVVPTRQATEAFF.

This clone was seen more than once but under ten times. The rearrangement uses TRBV27 and TRBJ1-1, with 8 bases identical to TRBD1. Germline lookup yields CDR1 MNHEY and CDR2 SMNVEV (reference sequence). This CDR3 comprises 17 residues. With 5 bases clipped from V and 1 base from J, the junction kept 12 bases outside the gene matches. The CDR3 bases are TGTGCCAGCAGTCCCTTTTTAACCGGGACAGGGAACACTGAAGCTTTCTTT. It yields the protein CASSPFLTGTGNTEAFF.

This chain uses TRBV7-6 with TRBJ2-2, with a tentative D call TRBD1 (5 bases). The length of the CDR3 is 13 residues. Trimming stripped 5 bases from V and 7 bases from J, with 11 bases between. Germline V CDR1 and CDR2: SGHVS, FNYEAQ. The chain's CDR3 is CASSQGVVGELFF. DNA of the CDR3: TGTGCCAGCAGCCAAGGGGTCGTCGGGGAGCTGTTTTTT.

This chain connects TRBV27 to TRBJ1-2, with a possible D match to TRBD1 (5 bases). The CDR3 runs 13 residues. Trimming removed 0 bases at V and 8 bases at J, with 10 bases between. Looked up from germline, CDR1 is MNHEY and CDR2 is SMNVEV (reference sequence). CDR3 loop: CASSLSRTGGYTF. Here the CDR3 DNA reads TGTGCCAGCAGTTTATCCCGAACAGGCGGCTACACCTTC.

The V and J genes are TRBV5-1 and TRBJ2-7; perhaps TRBD1 as D (6 bases). The V gene lost 4 bases and the J gene lost 4 bases, with 18 bases spanning the gap. The CDR3 runs to 15 residues. Germline CDR1 SGHRS, CDR2 YFSETQ. The CDR3 DNA follows: TGCGCCAGCAGCCGGGACACTACCTCCCGTTACGAGCAGTACTTC. Its translation is CASSRDTTSRYEQYF. Full variable domain (outside the CDR3, taken from reference TRBV5-1 and TRBJ2-7): KAGVTQTPRYLIKTRGQQVTLSCSPISGHRSVSWYQQTPGQGLQFLFEYFSETQRNKGNFPGRFSGRQFSNSRSEMNVSTLELGDSALYLCASSRDTTSRYEQYFGPGTRLTVT.

This clone was detected only a few times. The rearrangement uses TRBV5-4 and TRBJ2-3, with 9 bases aligning to TRBD1. This CDR3 contains 16 residues. Germline V gene sequence: CDR1 SGHNT, CDR2 YYREEE (reference sequence). Trimming at V came to 3 bases and at J to 0 bases, leaving 5 bases not matched to a gene. The CDR3 DNA reads as TGTGCCAGCAGCTCCCGGGACAGGGATAGCACAGATACGCAGTATTTT. Its protein product is CASSSRDRDSTDTQYF.

V is TRBV5-1 and J is TRBJ1-1; tentatively, D is TRBD1 (5 bases). Trimming removed 2 bases at V and 2 bases at J, with 16 bases between. This CDR3 has 16 residues. Looked up from germline, CDR1 is SGHRS and CDR2 is YFSETQ. The CDR3 is CASSLSPNRGNTEAFF. CDR3 nucleotide sequence: TGCGCCAGCAGCTTAAGTCCGAATAGGGGTAACACTGAAGCTTTCTTT. Using reference TRBV5-1 and TRBJ1-1 for the parts outside the CDR3, the full variable domain is KAGVTQTPRYLIKTRGQQVTLSCSPISGHRSVSWYQQTPGQGLQFLFEYFSETQRNKGNFPGRFSGRQFSNSRSEMNVSTLELGDSALYLCASSLSPNRGNTEAFFGQGTRLTVV.

This clone was found a few times. The chain's CDR3 is CASSQDPSGLFRNEQFF. The CDR3, as DNA: TGTGCCAGCAGCCAAGATCCTAGCGGGTTATTTAGGAATGAGCAGTTCTTC. The chain couples TRBV4-2 to TRBJ2-1; 8 nucleotides match TRBD2. Germline CDR1 LGHNA, CDR2 YNFKEQ. The CDR3 has 17 amino acids. The trim removed 0 bases at V and 7 bases at J, leaving 11 bases unmatched.

The chain is built from TRBV30 and TRBJ1-2; D unclear. V was pared by 0 bases and J by 1 base, with 6 bases between. The germline V gene encodes CDR1 GTSNPN and CDR2 SVGIG (reference sequence). The CDR3 is 13 amino acids. The CDR3 DNA is TGTGCCTGGAGTGTGACATTTAACTATGGCTACACCTTC. Protein product: CAWSVTFNYGYTF.

V gene TRBV5-6 combines with J gene TRBJ2-3; 9 bases align to TRBD2. This CDR3 contains 15 residues. The germline CDR1 and CDR2 sequences are SGHDT and YYEEEE. The trim removed 1 base at V and 6 bases at J, leaving 6 bases unmatched. This CDR3 reads CASSLFAGGRDTQYF. DNA of the CDR3: TGTGCCAGCAGCTTGTTTGCGGGGGGGCGCGATACGCAGTATTTT. Full variable domain (outside the CDR3, taken from reference TRBV5-6 and TRBJ2-3): DAGVTQSPTHLIKTRGQQVTLRCSPKSGHDTVSWYQQALGQGPQFIFQYYEEEERQRGNFPDRFSGHQFPNYSSELNVNALLLGDSALYLCASSLFAGGRDTQYFGPGTRLTVL.

This sequence joins TRBV9 and TRBJ2-7, with 9 bases lining up with TRBD1. The CDR3 consists of 17 residues. Germline trimming cut 4 bases from V and 4 bases from J; bases unmatched to any gene: 15. Germline values: CDR1 SGDLS, CDR2 YYNGEE. DNA of the CDR3: TGTGCCAGCAGCCCTCCGGAATCGGGGACAGGGATATACGAGCAGTACTTC. Translation gives CASSPPESGTGIYEQYF.